The 8 T cell receptor beta chains listed next were all sequenced from one sample in a study of blood T cell repertoires in COVID-19 (dated by TCRdb to 2020 to 2022). Libraries were prepared through the immunoSEQ multiplex PCR assay. Entries here come from immuneACCESS through TCRdb and include only in-frame sequences with V and J called. Some clones fail to appear in such tables; in the studies checked, an unresolved V gene covers under half of the shortfall, and the cause of the remainder is unknown. Counted in this sample were 55,000 to 65,000 clones; around three quarters of them appeared once. The ten top clones hold 3.2% of the sample. Sequenced sample: peripheral blood. The receptors originated from a man aged 55 to 70 with acute or convalescent COVID-19.

The chain links TRBV29-1 to TRBJ2-3; 8 bases align to TRBD1. This CDR3 has 14 amino acids. V was pared by 7 bases and J by 2 bases, with 8 bases of the junction left unmatched. Germline CDR1 reads SQVTM; CDR2 reads ANQGSEA. The chain's CDR3 is CSAPGTGSTDTQYF. CDR3 DNA sequence: TGCAGCGCCCCCGGGACAGGCTCCACAGATACGCAGTATTTT.

The rearrangement uses TRBV29-1 and TRBJ1-1; 9 bases match TRBD1. This CDR3 is 13 amino acids long. The trim removed 5 bases at V and 5 bases at J, leaving 6 bases unmatched. Germline loops: CDR1 SQVTM, CDR2 ANQGSEA. CDR3 amino acids: CSVTGGGETEAFF. The CDR3 DNA follows: TGCAGCGTTACAGGGGGCGGTGAGACTGAAGCTTTCTTT.

The V and J genes are TRBV9 and TRBJ2-7, with 8 nucleotides matching TRBD1. V was clipped by 0 bases and J by 6 bases; unmatched bases: 17. The CDR3 spans 18 residues. Germline CDR1 is SGDLS and CDR2 is YYNGEE. The DNA of the CDR3 is TGTGCCAGCAGCGTAGATATTATGGGGACAGGTTCGGTCCGCGAGCAGTACTTC. This encodes CASSVDIMGTGSVREQYF.

The chain is built from TRBV5-1 and TRBJ1-1, with D hard to call. Germline-derived CDR1 and CDR2 are SGHRS and YFSETQ. The CDR3 totals 15 residues. Trimming left V 2 bases short and J 3 bases short, with 14 bases between. The CDR3 DNA sequence: TGCGCCAGCAGCTTATCCGGGAGCAGAGACACTGAAGCTTTCTTT. Amino acid sequence: CASSLSGSRDTEAFF.

The CDR3 sequence: CASSITGEVQPQHF. The CDR3 DNA follows: TGTGCCAGCAGTATTACAGGGGAGGTTCAGCCCCAGCATTTT. The rearrangement joins TRBV2 to TRBJ1-5; 7 bases align to TRBD1. Germline V gene lookup returns CDR1 SNHLY and CDR2 FYNNEI. V shed 5 bases, J shed 6 bases, and the junction held 7 bases outside the gene matches. The CDR3 is 14 amino acids.

The gene calls are TRBV5-1 and TRBJ1-1, with D possibly matching TRBD1 (6 bases). V lost 1 base and J lost 8, with 12 bases in between. Germline CDR1 reads SGHRS; CDR2 reads YFSETQ. This CDR3 is 13 amino acids long. In DNA, the CDR3 is TGCGCCAGCAGCTTGTCAGGGGCGAGGGAAGCTTTCTTT. This encodes CASSLSGAREAFF.

The rearrangement joins TRBV5-5 to TRBJ1-2, with D hard to call. V was pared by 2 bases and J by 5 bases, with 10 bases between. The length of the CDR3 is 13 residues. Looked up from germline, CDR1 is SGHKS and CDR2 is YYEKEE (reference sequence). CDR3 protein: CASSFLSEYGYTF. The CDR3 bases are TGTGCCAGCAGCTTCCTCAGTGAATATGGCTACACCTTC.

The chain employs TRBV24-1 and TRBJ1-5, with 7 bases that match TRBD1. V lost 2 bases to trimming and J lost 4 bases; unmatched junction nucleotides: 4. CDR1 and CDR2 from the germline V gene are KGHDR and SFDVKD. This CDR3 contains 15 residues. The CDR3: CATSDSKQGNQPQHF. CDR3 DNA sequence: TGTGCCACCAGTGATTCAAAACAGGGGAATCAGCCCCAGCATTTT.